This TCR beta chain was identified in a study of patients and donors after allogeneic stem cell transplantation. TCRdb redid the calling of the RT-PCR reads with MiXCR, one entry per CDR3 protein. The sample includes 200,000 to 250,000 distinct CDR3 sequences, 13% to 15% of them seen just once. Germline V gene sequence: CDR1 DFQATT, CDR2 SNEGSKA (reference sequence). Trimming shortened V by 5 bases and J by 6 bases, and 22 bases separated the two germline ends. The CDR3 has 15 amino acids. The chain uses TRBV20-1 and TRBJ1-2; a weak D match, TRBD1 (5 bases). Sequenced material: blood, either unsorted or a sorted T cell fraction (not recorded which). The origin of this receptor is a human donor who was either an allogeneic HSCT recipient or a stem cell or donor lymphocyte infusion donor (not recorded which). It is not recorded whose cells these are; they may come from a transplant donor. CDR3 region: CSAAAPETGVNGYTF. The CDR3 DNA is TGCAGTGCTGCGGCGCCTGAAACGGGGGTGAATGGCTACACCTTC.